These 25 T cell receptor beta chains were all obtained from the same sample, sequenced in a study of blood T cell repertoires in COVID-19. Generated by immunoSEQ multiplex PCR, the TCRdb table keeps only in-frame clones and is missing some. The data hold about 60,000 clones, with approximately 84% observed a single time. The sequencing input was peripheral blood. The source is a man in his 70s with active COVID-19.

This clone was seen a handful of times. The chain recombines TRBV4-1 with TRBJ1-6; 8 bases line up with TRBD1. Germline V gene data show CDR1 as MGHRA and CDR2 as YSYEKL. The CDR3 sequence is 13 residues long. Trimming cost V 4 bases and J 8 bases; bases outside gene matches: 1. The CDR3, as DNA: TGCGCCAGCAGCCCGGACAGGGATTCACCCCTCCACTTT. It encodes CASSPDRDSPLHF.

The chain has TRBV14 and TRBJ2-5, with D possibly TRBD2 on 6 matching bases. Trimming pared 4 bases from V and 5 bases from J, leaving 17 bases between. CDR3 length equals 15 residues. Germline CDR1 is SGHDN and CDR2 is FVKESK. CDR3 sequence (DNA): TGTGCCAGCAGCCCCCGTACGGGAGTAGGGGAGACCCAGTACTTC. Translating it yields CASSPRTGVGETQYF.

The table lists this clone with a count of one. The chain joins TRBV4-1 to TRBJ2-6, with 7 bases aligning to TRBD2. This CDR3 region has 15 residues. With V trimmed by 7 bases and J by 2 bases, 5 bases remained unmatched. The germline V gene has CDR1 MGHRA and CDR2 YSYEKL. The CDR3 DNA reads TGCGCCAGCAATGACCTAGCGGCTGGGGCCAACGTCCTGACTTTC. It translates to CASNDLAAGANVLTF.

The chain uses TRBV5-1 and TRBJ1-1; unclear D gene. The V end lost 0 bases, the J end lost 5 bases, and 5 bases lay between the germline ends. Germline CDR1 reads SGHRS; CDR2 reads YFSETQ. The CDR3 is 12 residues long. This CDR3 is CASSLDQTEAFF. In DNA form, the CDR3 reads TGCGCCAGCAGCTTGGATCAGACTGAAGCTTTCTTT.

V is TRBV7-8 and J is TRBJ2-3, with unresolved D. CDR3 length: 15 residues. V was shortened by 5 bases and J by 2 bases, with 14 bases between the two germline ends. The V gene's germline CDR1 is SGHVS and CDR2 FQNEAQ. The DNA of the CDR3 is TGTGCCAGCAGCGCGCGGAGCGCGTACACAGATACGCAGTATTTT. It codes for CASSARSAYTDTQYF.

The chain has TRBV28 and TRBJ1-2; TRBD1 is a possible D gene (5 bases). The CDR3 is 12 amino acids. Germline values: CDR1 MDHEN, CDR2 SYDVKM. Trimming shortened V by 2 bases and J by 8 bases, and 9 bases separated the two germline ends. CDR3 sequence: CASSLRGRGYTF. CDR3 sequence (DNA): TGTGCCAGCAGTTTAAGGGGCAGGGGCTACACCTTC.

This clone has more than one count but fewer than ten. J is TRBJ2-3 and V is TRBV7-9; possibly TRBD2 for D (5 bases). Trimming stripped 6 bases from V and 1 base from J, with 11 bases between. Germline V gene data show CDR1 as SEHNR and CDR2 as FQNEAQ (reference sequence). The CDR3 spans 14 residues. CDR3 loop: CASSANGGTDTQYF. The CDR3 region has the DNA TGTGCCAGCAGTGCGAACGGGGGCACAGATACGCAGTATTTT.

The chain joins TRBV24-1 to TRBJ2-1; TRBD2 matches 16 bases. Trimming removed 3 bases from V and 8 bases from J; junction bases left unmatched: 6. The germline gives CDR1 KGHDR, CDR2 SFDVKD. This CDR3 contains 17 residues. As DNA, the CDR3 is TGTGCCACCAGTGATCCAGGGACTAGCGGGAGGGCGGATGAGCAGTTCTTC. Translated, it gives CATSDPGTSGRADEQFF.

CDR3 protein: CASSPSGANVLTF. The CDR3 DNA follows: TGTGCCAGCAGCCCTTCTGGGGCCAACGTCCTGACTTTC. The V call is TRBV5-4, the J call TRBJ2-6; D unresolved. Germline V lookup: CDR1 SGHNT, CDR2 YYREEE (reference sequence). V lost 4 bases and J 1 base, leaving 3 bases between the germline ends. CDR3 length: 13 amino acids.

The gene calls are TRBV30 and TRBJ1-4; TRBD1 aligns across 7 bases. Germline-derived CDR1 and CDR2 are GTSNPN and SVGIG (reference sequence). CDR3 length: 12 amino acids. Losses at the gene ends were 4 bases for V and 7 bases for J; bases not matched to a gene: 3. CDR3 residues: CAWTAGGEKLFF. The CDR3 DNA reads TGTGCCTGGACGGCAGGGGGTGAAAAACTGTTTTTT.

The chain links TRBV6-6 to TRBJ2-3; 12 nucleotides match TRBD2. CDR1 and CDR2 (germline): MNHNY, SVGAGI (reference sequence). The CDR3 is 16 amino acids. J lost 6 bases, V lost 7 bases, and 11 bases had no gene match. CDR3 loop: CASIPLAGGALDTQYF. CDR3 DNA: TGTGCCAGCATTCCACTAGCGGGAGGAGCTTTGGATACGCAGTATTTT.

The chain combines TRBV7-2 with TRBJ2-7, with D perhaps TRBD1 (5 bases). The V end lost 3 bases, the J end lost 0 bases, and 9 bases lay between the germline ends. Germline CDR1 and CDR2: SGHTA and FQGNSA. This CDR3 has 14 residues. The CDR3 DNA sequence: TGTGCCAGCAGCTTTGTGACAGCCTCCTACGAGCAGTACTTC. It codes for CASSFVTASYEQYF.

The chain couples TRBV5-1 to TRBJ1-3; the match to TRBD1 covers 7 bases. Unmatched junction bases numbered 3, after V lost 0 bases and J lost 0 bases. The CDR3 contains 16 residues. Germline V gives CDR1 SGHRS, CDR2 YFSETQ. CDR3: CASSLGDSNSGNTIYF. Here the CDR3 DNA reads TGCGCCAGCAGCTTGGGGGACAGCAACTCTGGAAACACCATATATTTT.

The chain combines TRBV6-1 with TRBJ1-5; D gene ambiguous. The V end was cut by 3 bases, the J end by 5 bases, with 8 bases between. Germline V gene lookup returns CDR1 MNHNS and CDR2 SASEGT. This CDR3 comprises 13 residues. CDR3 loop: CASSDTYYQPQHF. CDR3 coding DNA: TGTGCCAGCAGTGATACGTACTATCAGCCCCAGCATTTT.

The rearrangement uses TRBV7-3 and TRBJ2-3; 9 bases are a match to TRBD1. Germline values: CDR1 SGHTA, CDR2 FQGTGA. V lost 3 bases and J lost 1; bases outside the gene matches: 8. There are 17 residues in the CDR3. In DNA, the CDR3 is TGTGCCAGCAGCTTGGTGGCTAGGACAGGGGGCACAGATACGCAGTATTTT. Protein sequence: CASSLVARTGGTDTQYF.

The genes are TRBV7-9 and TRBJ2-3, with 13 bases identical to TRBD2. The V gene end was trimmed by 8 bases and the J gene end by 4 bases; junction bases not matched to a gene: 3. This CDR3 has 14 residues. CDR1 and CDR2 from the germline V gene are SEHNR and FQNEAQ (reference sequence). Here the CDR3 reads CASGTSGRADTQYF. CDR3 nucleotides: TGTGCCAGCGGAACTAGCGGGAGGGCAGATACGCAGTATTTT.

The V and J genes are TRBV3-1 (or the pseudogene TRBV3-2) and TRBJ2-7, with D perhaps TRBD2 (5 bases). CDR3 length: 16 residues. Germline V gene data show CDR1 as LGHDT and CDR2 as YNNKEL (reference sequence). The germline V and J ends were trimmed by 1 base and 6 bases, with 19 bases remaining between them. The chain's CDR3 is CASSQGPRTELGEQYF. The CDR3 DNA follows: TGTGCCAGCAGCCAAGGCCCTAGGACTGAGTTGGGCGAGCAGTACTTC.

This chain connects TRBV27 to TRBJ1-6; TRBD1 is a possible D gene (6 bases). Trimming left V 2 bases short and J 9 bases short, with 11 bases between. Germline V CDR1 and CDR2: MNHEY, SMNVEV (reference sequence). The CDR3 consists of 14 residues. CDR3 loop: CASSLRGWGSPLHF. As DNA, the CDR3 is TGTGCCAGCAGTTTAAGGGGGTGGGGTTCACCCCTCCACTTT.

This chain uses TRBV30 with TRBJ1-6; D is undetermined. The ends were cut back, 6 bases at V and 6 bases at J, with 12 bases in the middle. The CDR3 is 13 amino acids. CDR1 GTSNPN and CDR2 SVGIG come from the germline V gene (reference sequence). In DNA form, the CDR3 reads TGTGCCTGTCAACCGGCGGGTAATTCACCCCTCCACTTT. This encodes CACQPAGNSPLHF.

This rearrangement joins TRBV9 to TRBJ2-2; the D gene is possibly TRBD1 (5 bases). Trimming removed 4 bases from V and 4 bases from J, with 17 bases in between. Germline V gene sequence: CDR1 SGDLS, CDR2 YYNGEE. The CDR3 covers 16 residues. The CDR3 is CASSPHWQGGTGELFF. The CDR3 nucleotides read TGTGCCAGCAGCCCACATTGGCAGGGTGGCACCGGGGAGCTGTTTTTT.

A note on this clone: Different DNA sequences within this sample yield the same CDR3. The CDR3 region is CASSLALAGSYNEQFF. The CDR3 DNA follows: TGTGCCAGCAGCTTGGCCCTAGCGGGTTCCTACAATGAGCAGTTCTTC. The chain uses TRBV7-9 and TRBJ2-1; 8 bases match TRBD2. V was pared by 3 bases and J by 1 base, with 5 bases of the junction left unmatched. Per the germline V gene, CDR1 is SEHNR and CDR2 is FQNEAQ (reference sequence). This CDR3 is 16 amino acids long.

The CDR3 DNA follows: TGTGCCAGCAGCTTGGGCCGATCGAGAAGGCTCGGGGAGCTGTTTTTT. Its translation: CASSLGRSRRLGELFF. The V and J genes are TRBV7-8 and TRBJ2-2; no clear D gene. V lost 3 bases, J lost 7 bases, and 18 bases lay in between. Germline V gene sequence: CDR1 SGHVS, CDR2 FQNEAQ. CDR3 size: 16 residues.

V gene TRBV18 combines with J gene TRBJ2-1, with TRBD1 identical over 11 bases. The CDR3 extends over 15 amino acids. CDR1 and CDR2 (germline): KGHSH, LQKENI. The junction had 3 bases not matched to a gene; V was cut back by 4 bases and J by 4 bases. This chain's CDR3 is CASSLRDRGYNEQFF. The CDR3 nucleotides read TGTGCCAGCTCACTCCGGGACAGGGGGTACAATGAGCAGTTCTTC.

The V gene is TRBV6-1, the J gene TRBJ2-4; D is ambiguous. This CDR3 comprises 12 residues. Germline CDR1 and CDR2: MNHNS and SASEGT. Trimming took off 1 base at V and 9 bases at J, with 7 bases between the two ends. CDR3 nucleotides: TGTGCCAGCAGTGAAGGGGCTGGCATTCAGTACTTC. Protein: CASSEGAGIQYF.

The rearrangement links TRBV24-1 to TRBJ2-1; perhaps TRBD2 as D (5 bases). The CDR3 is 15 amino acids. Trimming pared 6 bases from V and 1 base from J, leaving 12 bases between. Germline-derived CDR1 and CDR2 are KGHDR and SFDVKD. Written as DNA, the CDR3 is TGTGCCACCAGTTCACCATCGGGGTCCTACAATGAGCAGTTCTTC. Encoded protein: CATSSPSGSYNEQFF.